The next 28 T cell receptor beta chains were all read from a single sample in a study of T cell responses to AZD1222 COVID-19 vaccine. Method: immunoSEQ multiplex PCR; TCRdb's copy keeps in-frame clones and lacks some. The sample records roughly 78,000 clones, roughly 80% being singletons. The material sequenced was peripheral blood, taken on day 0 of AZD1222 vaccination. Every receptor here comes from an adult in good health.

This clone has only one observation. This rearrangement joins TRBV12-3 or TRBV12-4 to TRBJ2-5; D is uncertain. Trimming pared 4 bases from V and 5 bases from J, leaving 11 bases between. The CDR3 extends over 13 amino acids. The CDR3 DNA follows: TGTGCCAGCAGTTCCGTGAGCCGGGAGACCCAGTACTTC. This encodes CASSSVSRETQYF.

The V call is TRBV9, the J call TRBJ1-5; D is unclear. The germline V gene has CDR1 SGDLS and CDR2 YYNGEE. Trimming took off 0 bases at V and 10 bases at J, with 14 bases between the two ends. CDR3 length equals 14 residues. CDR3 coding DNA: TGTGCCAGCAGCGTAGGGGAAGGCCCCACCCCCCAGCATTTT. This gives the protein CASSVGEGPTPQHF.

The DNA of the CDR3 is TGCGCCAGCAGCCTAAAGCCGCCACCCACTAACAATGAGCAGTTCTTC. Amino acids: CASSLKPPPTNNEQFF. The J gene is TRBJ2-1, the V gene TRBV4-3; the D is unclear. V lost 4 bases to trimming and J lost 5 bases, with 18 bases between them. This CDR3 has 16 amino acids. CDR1 is LGHNA, CDR2 YSLEER, per germline.

This clone was recorded many times. V gene TRBV10-2 combines with J gene TRBJ2-7; D is undetermined. Trimming pared 6 bases from V and 5 bases from J, leaving 8 bases between. The CDR3 consists of 11 residues. Germline V gene sequence: CDR1 WSHSY, CDR2 SAAADI. Written as DNA, the CDR3 is TGCGCCAGCAGCCCCAAGGACGAGCAGTACTTC. This translates into CASSPKDEQYF.

The V call is TRBV12-5, the J call TRBJ2-3; 7 bases map to TRBD1. CDR1 is LGHNT, CDR2 FRNRAP, per germline. The CDR3 loop spans 13 amino acids. The J segment lost 7 bases and the V segment lost 6 bases, leaving 7 bases of the junction unmatched. The DNA of the CDR3 is TGTGCTAGTGGCTCGGGACAGAGGAATACGCAGTATTTT. This translates into CASGSGQRNTQYF.

The CDR3 reads CASSQEDDTQYF. For the CDR3, the DNA is TGTGCCAGCAGCCAAGAAGACGATACGCAGTATTTT. The chain carries TRBV3-1 (or the pseudogene TRBV3-2) and TRBJ2-3; D gene uncertain. Trimming pared 0 bases from V and 6 bases from J, leaving 4 bases between. Germline V gene data show CDR1 as LGHDT and CDR2 as YNNKEL (reference sequence). The CDR3 spans 12 residues.

V gene TRBV15 combines with J gene TRBJ1-4; D is undetermined. The germline gives CDR1 LNHNV, CDR2 YYDKDF (reference sequence). V shed 3 bases and J shed 7 bases, with 12 bases lying between them. This CDR3 has 14 residues. CDR3 DNA sequence: TGTGCCACCAGCAGCAGAGGGAGGCGTGAAAAACTGTTTTTT. Residues: CATSSRGRREKLFF.

V gene TRBV9 combines with J gene TRBJ2-2; TRBD2 aligns across 13 bases. Germline V lookup: CDR1 SGDLS, CDR2 YYNGEE. J gave up 3 bases and V 3 bases, and 5 bases lay outside the gene matches. This CDR3 is built from 17 residues. The CDR3: CASSGTSGRSHTGELFF. The CDR3 bases are TGTGCCAGCAGCGGGACTAGCGGGAGATCTCACACCGGGGAGCTGTTTTTT.

This chain joins TRBV3-1 (or the pseudogene TRBV3-2) and TRBJ1-1; D is perhaps TRBD1 (6 bases). The V end lost 2 bases, the J end lost 7 bases, and 17 bases lay between the germline ends. Germline assignment: CDR1 LGHDT and CDR2 YNNKEL (reference sequence). CDR3 length: 15 residues. CDR3 sequence: CASSQWGGGHVEAFF. For the CDR3, the DNA is TGTGCCAGCAGCCAATGGGGAGGGGGACATGTTGAAGCTTTCTTT.

V gene TRBV29-1 combines with J gene TRBJ2-2, with D possibly being TRBD1 or TRBD2 (6 bases each). With 5 bases removed from V and 6 bases from J, the gap between germline ends came to 13 bases. CDR1 and CDR2 from the germline V gene are SQVTM and ANQGSEA. The CDR3 totals 13 residues. In DNA, the CDR3 is TGCAGCGTTACGGGGGCAGGGTCCGGGGAGCTGTTTTTT. It yields the protein CSVTGAGSGELFF.

The genes are TRBV21-1 and TRBJ1-1. TRBV21-1 is designated a pseudogene. This CDR3 comprises 16 residues. The CDR3 nucleotides read TGTGCCAGCAGCAAAGGGGCGGCGAAGGGGAACACTGAAGCTTTCTTT. Protein: CASSKGAAKGNTEAFF.

The chain carries TRBV10-2 and TRBJ1-1, with D perhaps matching TRBD1 (5 bases). Trimming shortened V by 2 bases and J by 2 bases, and 9 bases separated the two germline ends. In germline, CDR1 is WSHSY, CDR2 SAAADI. The CDR3 is made up of 14 amino acids. The CDR3 coding sequence is TGCGCCAGCAGTGAGATGCAGGGTAACACTGAAGCTTTCTTT. Amino acid sequence: CASSEMQGNTEAFF.

The J gene is TRBJ1-2, the V gene TRBV12-5; 9 bases are shared with TRBD1. Germline lookup yields CDR1 LGHNT and CDR2 FRNRAP. The CDR3 has 14 amino acids. With V trimmed by 1 base and J by 4 bases, 1 base remained unmatched. CDR3 nucleotides: TGTGCTAGTGGTTTGGGGACAGGGGTCTATGGCTACACCTTC. This sequence encodes CASGLGTGVYGYTF.

The chain couples TRBV4-3 to TRBJ2-1; 9 nucleotides line up with TRBD1. The germline gives CDR1 LGHNA, CDR2 YSLEER. This CDR3 spans 17 amino acids. V lost 6 bases, J lost 6 bases, and 15 bases stayed unmatched. DNA of the CDR3: TGCGCCAGCAGACCGACCCTGGGGGACAGGGTCCCCAATGAGCAGTTCTTC. It yields the protein CASRPTLGDRVPNEQFF.

The chain couples TRBV7-2 to TRBJ1-1; tentatively, D is TRBD1 (6 bases). The V gene's germline CDR1 is SGHTA and CDR2 FQGNSA. Trimming took off 5 bases at V and 5 bases at J, with 15 bases between the two ends. The CDR3 contains 14 residues. The CDR3 DNA is TGTGCCAGCAGCCCGCGTTTAGGGGGAACTGAAGCTTTCTTT. Its translation is CASSPRLGGTEAFF.

The CDR3 is CASRSLDREAYEQYF. The CDR3 nucleotides are TGTGCCAGCAGATCCTTGGACAGGGAGGCCTACGAGCAGTACTTC. V gene TRBV27 combines with J gene TRBJ2-7; 8 nucleotides align to TRBD1. CDR3 length: 15 amino acids. With V trimmed by 6 bases and J by 2 bases, 9 bases remained unmatched. Germline assignment: CDR1 MNHEY and CDR2 SMNVEV (reference sequence).

V usage is TRBV18 and J usage is TRBJ2-7; 7 bases map to TRBD1. From germline, CDR1 is KGHSH and CDR2 LQKENI. The CDR3 has 16 amino acids. Trimming removed 6 bases from V and 1 base from J; junction bases left unmatched: 12. The CDR3 DNA reads as TGTGCCAGCTCGATTAGTACAGGGGCCCCATCCTACGAGCAGTACTTC. This codes for CASSISTGAPSYEQYF.

This chain links TRBV2 with TRBJ2-3, with 10 bases fitting TRBD2. Per germline, CDR1 SNHLY and CDR2 FYNNEI. Trimming removed 4 bases from V and 0 bases from J; junction bases left unmatched: 4. This CDR3 contains 16 residues. For the CDR3, the DNA is TGTGCCAGCAGTGCCCGGACTAGCGGAAGCACAGATACGCAGTATTTT. Amino acid sequence: CASSARTSGSTDTQYF.

V usage is TRBV4-1 and J usage is TRBJ2-5; 10 nucleotides line up with TRBD2. V shed 4 bases, J shed 10 bases, and the junction held 12 bases outside the gene matches. This CDR3 contains 15 residues. The germline V gene encodes CDR1 MGHRA and CDR2 YSYEKL. The CDR3 region has the DNA TGCGCCAGCAGCCGTCTAGCGGGGGCTAACGAGGGCCAGTACTTC. Amino acids: CASSRLAGANEGQYF.

This clone qualifies as medium-sized (0.01 to 0.1%). The chain couples TRBV7-2 to TRBJ2-5; D might be TRBD1 or TRBD2, each matching 5 bases. The CDR3 has 14 amino acids. Germline V lookup: CDR1 SGHTA, CDR2 FQGNSA. Trimming pared 1 base from V and 5 bases from J, leaving 11 bases between. The CDR3 region has the DNA TGTGCCAGCAGCTTAGATGGGGGTCACGAGACCCAGTACTTC. Its translation is CASSLDGGHETQYF.

The chain couples TRBV4-3 to TRBJ2-3, with D hard to call. Per the germline V gene, CDR1 is LGHNA and CDR2 is YSLEER. Trimming removed 5 bases at V and 2 bases at J, with 8 bases between. The CDR3 consists of 13 residues. Here the CDR3 DNA reads TGCGCCAGCAGCGGCGCAGTCACAGATACGCAGTATTTT. Encoded protein: CASSGAVTDTQYF.

The table lists this clone with a few counts. This chain joins TRBV6-2 or TRBV6-3 and TRBJ2-2; 10 bases fit TRBD2. The CDR3 consists of 16 residues. Germline lookup yields CDR1 MNHEY and CDR2 SVGEGT. Trimming took 2 bases from V and 5 from J; bases not matched to a gene: 5. CDR3 sequence: CASSYEGLASTGELFF. The CDR3 DNA follows: TGTGCCAGCAGTTACGAGGGACTAGCGAGTACCGGGGAGCTGTTTTTT.

The rearrangement links TRBV2 to TRBJ2-3, with TRBD2 identical over 12 bases. The germline V gene encodes CDR1 SNHLY and CDR2 FYNNEI. Germline trimming cut 8 bases from V and 4 bases from J; bases unmatched to any gene: 4. The length of the CDR3 is 14 residues. This CDR3 reads CASASSGGADTQYF. The CDR3 DNA sequence: TGTGCCAGCGCGTCTAGCGGGGGGGCAGATACGCAGTATTTT. The full variable domain, its missing parts supplied by reference TRBV2 and TRBJ2-3, is EPEVTQTPSHQVTQMGQEVILRCVPISNHLYFYWYRQILGQKVEFLVSFYNNEISEKSEIFDDQFSVERPDGSNFTLKIRSTKLEDSAMYFCASASSGGADTQYFGPGTRLTVL.

This chain links TRBV19 with TRBJ1-4; D is ambiguous. The CDR3 spans 14 residues. From germline, CDR1 is LNHDA and CDR2 SQIVND (reference sequence). V was trimmed by 4 bases and J by 3 bases, leaving 9 bases between them. CDR3 amino acids: CASSTPGSNEKLFF. The CDR3 coding sequence is TGTGCCAGTAGTACTCCGGGATCTAATGAAAAACTGTTTTTT. The entire variable domain, with the rest obtained from reference TRBV19 and TRBJ1-4, is as follows: DGGITQSPKYLFRKEGQNVTLSCEQNLNHDAMYWYRQDPGQGLRLIYYSQIVNDFQKGDIAEGYSVSREKKESFPLTVTSAQKNPTAFYLCASSTPGSNEKLFFGSGTQLSVL.

The J gene is TRBJ2-3, the V gene TRBV27, with D possibly being TRBD1 (6 bases). Trimming took 5 bases from V and 6 from J, leaving 9 bases between them. The germline CDR1 and CDR2 sequences are MNHEY and SMNVEV (reference sequence). CDR3 length equals 12 residues. CDR3 DNA: TGTGCCAGCAGTCCAACAGGGGATACGCAGTATTTT. Translation: CASSPTGDTQYF.

This clone appeared a single time. The V call is TRBV5-1, the J call TRBJ2-1; 8 bases fit TRBD2. The CDR3 contains 17 residues. V dropped 4 bases and J dropped 3; count of bases not matched to a gene: 12. Per the germline V gene, CDR1 is SGHRS and CDR2 is YFSETQ. CDR3 coding DNA: TGCGCCAGCAGCCCCCAAGTCCAGGCGGGGGGCTACAATGAGCAGTTCTTC. Amino acid sequence: CASSPQVQAGGYNEQFF.

The chain employs TRBV30 and TRBJ2-7; D is perhaps TRBD1 or TRBD2 (6 bases each). Germline CDR1 and CDR2: GTSNPN and SVGIG (reference sequence). V lost 0 bases to trimming and J lost 4 bases, with 13 bases between them. The CDR3 runs to 14 residues. The CDR3 coding sequence is TGTGCCTGGAGTGTACGGGGGCCTAGATACGAGCAGTACTTC. Amino acids: CAWSVRGPRYEQYF.

Note on this clone: Additional DNA sequences in this sample encode the identical CDR3. The V and J genes are TRBV19 and TRBJ1-2; weak D call: TRBD1 (5 bases). The germline V gene encodes CDR1 LNHDA and CDR2 SQIVND (reference sequence). The germline V and J ends were trimmed by 3 bases and 6 bases, with 8 bases remaining between them. The CDR3 extends over 12 amino acids. In DNA, the CDR3 is TGTGCCAGTAGTATCGGAGGGGATGGCTACACCTTC. The encoded protein is CASSIGGDGYTF. Variable domain in full (rest from reference TRBV19 and TRBJ1-2): DGGITQSPKYLFRKEGQNVTLSCEQNLNHDAMYWYRQDPGQGLRLIYYSQIVNDFQKGDIAEGYSVSREKKESFPLTVTSAQKNPTAFYLCASSIGGDGYTFGSGTRLTVV.